This is a list of T cell receptor beta chains from one sample in a study of cytomegalovirus exposure and HLA in healthy donors. Method: immunoSEQ multiplex PCR; TCRdb's copy keeps in-frame clones and lacks some. The sample has about 210,000 clones; just under 80% are singletons. Material: PBMCs. The receptors derive from a boy aged 5-17 years in good health and CMV-seronegative. CDR3s include the opening cysteine and the closing phenylalanine or tryptophan. The order of the fields is D gene, V gene, CDR3 length, J gene, clone size, CDR3 protein, CDR3 DNA. D genes are given only for firm matches. The size field is filled for only some rows; it gives once, few, many or a size class.

d_call: TRBD2
v_call: TRBV15
cdr3_length: 16
j_call: TRBJ2-3
clone_size: once
cdr3_aa: CATSRLTSAHTDTQYF
cdr3_nt: TGTGCCACCAGCAGATTGACTAGCGCACACACAGATACGCAGTATTTT

d_call: TRBD2
v_call: TRBV7-6
cdr3_length: 16
j_call: TRBJ2-1
clone_size: .
cdr3_aa: CASSLAGTSVGNEQFF
cdr3_nt: TGTGCCAGCAGCTTAGCGGGGACTAGCGTTGGAAATGAGCAGTTCTTC

d_call: TRBD1
v_call: TRBV30
cdr3_length: 16
j_call: TRBJ2-2
clone_size: .
cdr3_aa: CAWTSPGQINTGELFF
cdr3_nt: TGTGCCTGGACTAGTCCGGGACAGATAAACACCGGGGAGCTGTTTTTT

d_call: .
v_call: TRBV10-3
cdr3_length: 13
j_call: TRBJ1-1
clone_size: .
cdr3_aa: CAIRPTGGSGAFF
cdr3_nt: TGTGCCATCAGGCCCACGGGGGGCAGTGGAGCTTTCTTT

d_call: TRBD2
v_call: TRBV30
cdr3_length: 15
j_call: TRBJ2-3
clone_size: few
cdr3_aa: CAGGVGGPGRDTQYF
cdr3_nt: TGTGCCGGGGGGGTAGGAGGGCCTGGCCGAGATACGCAGTATTTT

d_call: .
v_call: TRBV30
cdr3_length: 12
j_call: TRBJ1-2
clone_size: few
cdr3_aa: CAWSRGAYGYTF
cdr3_nt: TGTGCCTGGAGTCGGGGGGCTTATGGCTACACCTTC

d_call: .
v_call: TRBV5-6
cdr3_length: 15
j_call: TRBJ1-6
clone_size: .
cdr3_aa: CASSFIRGDLSPLHF
cdr3_nt: TGTGCCAGCAGCTTTATTCGGGGGGATCTTTCACCCCTCCACTTT

d_call: .
v_call: TRBV19
cdr3_length: 13
j_call: TRBJ1-2
clone_size: .
cdr3_aa: CASTLGAPYGYTF
cdr3_nt: TGTGCCAGTACCCTAGGGGCCCCCTATGGCTACACCTTC

d_call: .
v_call: TRBV10-3
cdr3_length: 16
j_call: TRBJ2-6
clone_size: once
cdr3_aa: CAITTTRISGANVLTF
cdr3_nt: TGTGCCATCACCACTACGCGGATTTCTGGGGCCAACGTCCTGACTTTC

d_call: TRBD1
v_call: TRBV11-3
cdr3_length: 14
j_call: TRBJ2-5
clone_size: once
cdr3_aa: CASSPGQIQETQYF
cdr3_nt: TGTGCCAGCAGCCCGGGACAGATCCAAGAGACCCAGTACTTC

d_call: .
v_call: TRBV4-1
cdr3_length: 13
j_call: TRBJ1-1
clone_size: .
cdr3_aa: CASSQGANTEAFF
cdr3_nt: TGCGCCAGCAGCCAAGGGGCGAACACTGAAGCTTTCTTT

d_call: TRBD1
v_call: TRBV5-4
cdr3_length: 14
j_call: TRBJ1-2
clone_size: .
cdr3_aa: CASSQVDRGDGYTF
cdr3_nt: TGTGCCAGCAGCCAGGTGGACAGGGGAGATGGCTACACCTTC

d_call: TRBD1
v_call: TRBV19
cdr3_length: 14
j_call: TRBJ2-3
clone_size: once
cdr3_aa: CASSVRTGLDTQYF
cdr3_nt: TGTGCCAGTAGTGTAAGGACAGGTTTGGATACGCAGTATTTT

d_call: TRBD1
v_call: TRBV9
cdr3_length: 15
j_call: TRBJ1-3
clone_size: .
cdr3_aa: CASGLDRVAGNTIYF
cdr3_nt: TGTGCCAGCGGCCTCGACAGGGTAGCTGGAAACACCATATATTTT

d_call: TRBD1
v_call: TRBV5-5
cdr3_length: 14
j_call: TRBJ1-1
clone_size: .
cdr3_aa: CASSRGQGHTEAFF
cdr3_nt: TGTGCCAGCAGCCGTGGACAGGGACACACTGAAGCTTTCTTT

d_call: .
v_call: TRBV30
cdr3_length: 12
j_call: TRBJ1-1
clone_size: .
cdr3_aa: CAWDHRNTEAFF
cdr3_nt: TGTGCCTGGGACCACAGGAACACTGAAGCTTTCTTT

d_call: TRBD2
v_call: TRBV2
cdr3_length: 15
j_call: TRBJ2-7
clone_size: once
cdr3_aa: CASSLLAGGLYEQYF
cdr3_nt: TGTGCCAGCAGCTTACTAGCGGGAGGGCTCTACGAGCAGTACTTC

d_call: .
v_call: TRBV5-1
cdr3_length: 14
j_call: TRBJ1-2
clone_size: few
cdr3_aa: CASSLGPGNYGYTF
cdr3_nt: TGCGCCAGCAGCTTGGGTCCAGGAAACTATGGCTACACCTTC

d_call: .
v_call: TRBV6-1
cdr3_length: 12
j_call: TRBJ2-1
clone_size: .
cdr3_aa: CASSSGDQGQFF
cdr3_nt: TGTGCCAGCAGCTCAGGGGACCAGGGGCAGTTCTTC

d_call: TRBD2
v_call: TRBV10-3
cdr3_length: 15
j_call: TRBJ2-7
clone_size: .
cdr3_aa: CAIREEAGTTNEQYF
cdr3_nt: TGTGCCATCAGGGAGGAAGCGGGAACGACTAACGAGCAGTACTTC

d_call: TRBD2
v_call: TRBV27
cdr3_length: 17
j_call: TRBJ2-1
clone_size: .
cdr3_aa: CASSYPPGLAGSFEQFF
cdr3_nt: TGTGCCAGCAGTTATCCGCCGGGACTAGCGGGAAGCTTTGAGCAGTTCTTC

d_call: .
v_call: TRBV5-8
cdr3_length: 14
j_call: TRBJ1-5
clone_size: .
cdr3_aa: CASSPDTGIQPQHF
cdr3_nt: TGTGCCAGCAGCCCAGATACAGGGATCCAGCCCCAGCATTTT

d_call: TRBD1
v_call: TRBV6-4
cdr3_length: 15
j_call: TRBJ2-1
clone_size: few
cdr3_aa: CASSADRASYNEQFF
cdr3_nt: TGTGCCAGCAGTGCAGACAGGGCGTCCTACAATGAGCAGTTCTTC

d_call: TRBD1
v_call: TRBV18
cdr3_length: 18
j_call: TRBJ1-1
clone_size: .
cdr3_aa: CASSPVGTGVNMNTEAFF
cdr3_nt: TGTGCCAGCTCACCGGTCGGGACAGGCGTTAATATGAACACTGAAGCTTTCTTT

d_call: .
v_call: TRBV4-1
cdr3_length: 14
j_call: TRBJ1-2
clone_size: .
cdr3_aa: CASSHGLTGDGYTF
cdr3_nt: TGCGCCAGCAGCCACGGTTTAACAGGTGATGGCTACACCTTC

d_call: TRBD2
v_call: TRBV15
cdr3_length: 14
j_call: TRBJ2-7
clone_size: .
cdr3_aa: CATRLAGVSYEQYF
cdr3_nt: TGTGCCACCAGACTAGCGGGAGTCTCCTACGAGCAGTACTTC

d_call: .
v_call: TRBV6-1
cdr3_length: 17
j_call: TRBJ2-6
clone_size: once
cdr3_aa: CASSERTLSSGANVLTF
cdr3_nt: TGTGCCAGCAGTGAACGGACTCTTAGCTCTGGGGCCAACGTCCTGACTTTC

d_call: .
v_call: TRBV29-1
cdr3_length: 13
j_call: TRBJ1-6
clone_size: few
cdr3_aa: CSVVFGYNSPLHF
cdr3_nt: TGCAGCGTTGTATTCGGGTATAATTCACCCCTCCACTTT

d_call: TRBD1
v_call: TRBV6-1
cdr3_length: 15
j_call: TRBJ2-7
clone_size: .
cdr3_aa: CASSEAGTGAYEQYF
cdr3_nt: TGTGCCAGCAGTGAAGCCGGGACAGGGGCCTACGAGCAGTACTTC

d_call: .
v_call: TRBV2
cdr3_length: 14
j_call: TRBJ1-1
clone_size: .
cdr3_aa: CASRPLRGGTEAFF
cdr3_nt: TGTGCCAGCAGGCCCCTCAGGGGCGGTACTGAAGCTTTCTTT

d_call: TRBD1
v_call: TRBV5-4
cdr3_length: 14
j_call: TRBJ1-2
clone_size: .
cdr3_aa: CASKPTGEGYGYTF
cdr3_nt: TGTGCCAGCAAACCGACAGGGGAGGGATATGGCTACACCTTC

d_call: .
v_call: TRBV6-5
cdr3_length: 14
j_call: TRBJ1-1
clone_size: .
cdr3_aa: CASSYAEGNTEAFF
cdr3_nt: TGTGCCAGCAGTTACGCGGAGGGGAACACTGAAGCTTTCTTT

d_call: .
v_call: TRBV9
cdr3_length: 14
j_call: TRBJ2-3
clone_size: .
cdr3_aa: CASSDQGISDTQYF
cdr3_nt: TGTGCCAGCAGCGATCAGGGTATATCAGATACGCAGTATTTT

d_call: TRBD2
v_call: TRBV27
cdr3_length: 14
j_call: TRBJ2-7
clone_size: few
cdr3_aa: CASSLGGRAYEQYF
cdr3_nt: TGTGCCAGCAGTTTGGGAGGGAGGGCCTACGAGCAGTACTTC

d_call: .
v_call: TRBV18
cdr3_length: 15
j_call: TRBJ1-2
clone_size: .
cdr3_aa: CASSPAPGSDYGYTF
cdr3_nt: TGTGCCAGCTCACCGGCCCCCGGCAGCGACTATGGCTACACCTTC

d_call: .
v_call: TRBV7-2
cdr3_length: 15
j_call: TRBJ2-5
clone_size: .
cdr3_aa: CASSKNWRPAETQYF
cdr3_nt: TGTGCCAGCAGCAAAAATTGGAGACCCGCGGAGACCCAGTACTTC

d_call: .
v_call: TRBV5-6
cdr3_length: 12
j_call: TRBJ1-1
clone_size: .
cdr3_aa: CASSLEGGEAFF
cdr3_nt: TGTGCCAGCAGCTTGGAGGGAGGTGAAGCTTTCTTT

d_call: TRBD1
v_call: TRBV4-1
cdr3_length: 16
j_call: TRBJ1-5
clone_size: once
cdr3_aa: CASSPRDRVSDQPQHF
cdr3_nt: TGCGCCAGCAGCCCCAGGGACAGGGTAAGCGATCAGCCCCAGCATTTT

d_call: TRBD1
v_call: TRBV10-3
cdr3_length: 15
j_call: TRBJ2-7
clone_size: .
cdr3_aa: CAISDTDRGPIEQYF
cdr3_nt: TGTGCCATCAGCGACACGGACAGGGGACCTATAGAGCAGTACTTC

d_call: .
v_call: TRBV28
cdr3_length: 12
j_call: TRBJ2-1
clone_size: .
cdr3_aa: CASSPTYNEQFF
cdr3_nt: TGTGCCAGCAGCCCCACTTACAATGAGCAGTTCTTC

d_call: .
v_call: TRBV29-1
cdr3_length: 11
j_call: TRBJ1-1
clone_size: .
cdr3_aa: CSVRQATEAFF
cdr3_nt: TGCAGCGTAAGACAGGCTACTGAAGCTTTCTTT

d_call: .
v_call: TRBV10-2
cdr3_length: 13
j_call: TRBJ2-3
clone_size: few
cdr3_aa: CASSDSRGDTQYF
cdr3_nt: TGCGCCAGCAGTGATAGTCGAGGAGATACGCAGTATTTT

d_call: .
v_call: TRBV5-8
cdr3_length: 14
j_call: TRBJ1-2
clone_size: .
cdr3_aa: CASSFAGSYYGYTF
cdr3_nt: TGTGCCAGCAGCTTCGCAGGAAGTTACTATGGCTACACCTTC

d_call: TRBD1
v_call: TRBV18
cdr3_length: 14
j_call: TRBJ1-6
clone_size: .
cdr3_aa: CASSPGTGDSPLHF
cdr3_nt: TGTGCCAGCTCACCGGGGACAGGCGATTCACCCCTCCACTTT

d_call: TRBD1
v_call: TRBV19
cdr3_length: 13
j_call: TRBJ1-6
clone_size: few
cdr3_aa: CASQDRGNSPLHF
cdr3_nt: TGTGCCAGTCAGGACAGGGGCAATTCACCCCTCCACTTT

d_call: .
v_call: TRBV30
cdr3_length: 14
j_call: TRBJ2-1
clone_size: .
cdr3_aa: CAWTSGVPYNEQFF
cdr3_nt: TGTGCCTGGACCTCAGGGGTTCCCTACAATGAGCAGTTCTTC

d_call: TRBD2
v_call: TRBV5-4
cdr3_length: 13
j_call: TRBJ2-2
clone_size: .
cdr3_aa: CANGLADTGELFF
cdr3_nt: TGTGCCAACGGACTAGCAGACACCGGGGAGCTGTTTTTT

d_call: TRBD1
v_call: TRBV13
cdr3_length: 14
j_call: TRBJ1-2
clone_size: .
cdr3_aa: CASSPETGGYGYTF
cdr3_nt: TGTGCCAGCAGCCCAGAGACAGGGGGATATGGCTACACCTTC

d_call: .
v_call: TRBV29-1
cdr3_length: 15
j_call: TRBJ2-1
clone_size: .
cdr3_aa: CSVRRGAEFDNEQFF
cdr3_nt: TGCAGCGTCCGCCGGGGGGCGGAATTTGATAATGAGCAGTTCTTC

d_call: TRBD1
v_call: TRBV5-1
cdr3_length: 14
j_call: TRBJ1-1
clone_size: .
cdr3_aa: CASSLRQGAREAFF
cdr3_nt: TGCGCCAGCAGCTTAAGACAGGGGGCGCGAGAAGCTTTCTTT

d_call: .
v_call: TRBV5-4
cdr3_length: 15
j_call: TRBJ2-5
clone_size: .
cdr3_aa: CASNRAPGYQETQYF
cdr3_nt: TGTGCCAGCAACCGGGCCCCGGGGTACCAAGAGACCCAGTACTTC

d_call: .
v_call: TRBV6-5
cdr3_length: 16
j_call: TRBJ2-1
clone_size: .
cdr3_aa: CASSYHGAGGYNEQFF
cdr3_nt: TGTGCCAGCAGTTACCATGGGGCTGGTGGGTACAATGAGCAGTTCTTC

d_call: .
v_call: TRBV7-9
cdr3_length: 14
j_call: TRBJ1-2
clone_size: .
cdr3_aa: CASSLADPRGGYTF
cdr3_nt: TGTGCCAGCAGCTTAGCGGACCCCAGGGGCGGCTACACCTTC

d_call: TRBD1
v_call: TRBV19
cdr3_length: 14
j_call: TRBJ2-5
clone_size: .
cdr3_aa: CASNPRGQKETQYF
cdr3_nt: TGTGCCAGTAACCCCAGGGGACAGAAAGAGACCCAGTACTTC